The sequence of this T cell receptor (beta chain) was determined in a study of cytomegalovirus exposure and HLA in healthy donors. Whole-study context: Earlier, 117 million unique TCR beta sequences were recovered from around 180 million T cells by an analysis. Counted in an early data release were tens of millions of unique TCRs from HLA-typed donors.

Both 60 Vbeta primers and 13 Jbeta primers went into the PCR. TCRdb's table, derived via immunoSEQ multiplex PCR, lists solely in-frame clones and lacks some. The table includes 90,000 to 150,000 clones, roughly 8.6% detected once. The CDR3 spans 15 residues. CDR1 SGHNT and CDR2 YYREEE come from the germline V gene (reference sequence). V was pared by 2 bases and J by 5 bases, with 6 bases of the junction left unmatched. The specimen sequenced was PBMCs. The chain joins TRBV5-4 to TRBJ1-2, with 10 nucleotides matching TRBD1. This sequence originates from a woman aged 35 to 49 in good health and CMV-seropositive. The CDR3: CASSFGQGVSYGYTF. Here the CDR3 DNA reads TGTGCCAGCAGCTTTGGACAGGGGGTATCGTATGGCTACACCTTC.